This TCR beta chain was identified during a study of T-cell reconstitution after alpha-beta-depleted transplantation in children. Construction of the TCRbeta library involved unique molecular identifiers. TCRdb processed the PCR reads anew with MiXCR; each CDR3 protein has one entry. The profile shows about 78,000 distinct CDR3 sequences, about 14% of them singletons. CDR3 length: 15 residues. Germline-derived CDR1 and CDR2 are MGHDK and SYGVNS. V lost 3 bases, J lost 3 bases, and 15 bases lay in between. This clonotype was observed a few times. The material was PBMCs, mostly from graft donor cells, obtained 180 days after TCRalphabeta/CD19-depleted stem cell transplant. The chain combines TRBV25-1 with TRBJ2-7; weak D call: TRBD1 (5 bases). This clonotype originated in a male patient aged 2 to 9 who had a stem cell transplant for acute lymphoblastic leukemia, so the T cells may come from the graft donor. CDR3 DNA: TGTGCCAGCAGTGAGGGTGGCAGGGCTCGCTACGAGCAGTACTTC. Translated: CASSEGGRARYEQYF.